Below are 28 T cell receptor beta chains sequenced from a single sample in a study of response to subunit inactivated influenza vaccine (dated by TCRdb to between 2017 and 2018). Receptor libraries were prepared by RT-PCR. The reads were generated on an Illumina HiSeq 2500. Starting from the raw public reads, TCRdb applied fastp trimming at Q25, assembled clones with MiXCR and retained in-frame beta chains. Each CDR3 protein gets just one entry, which takes the most common genes and DNA from the rows behind it. Within this sample are around 570,000 distinct CDR3 sequences, with 7.6% of them counted one time only. The top ten hold 10% to 15% of the sample. This sample comprised PBMCs from blood, obtained about 23 months after vaccination. These receptors came from a man between 45 and 75 years old who received an inactivated influenza vaccine. Donor details come from another sample of the same person, matched by shared clones.

To note about this clonotype: One junction end disagrees with the germline gene, perhaps due to a read error. The V and J genes are TRBV6-5 and TRBJ2-1; D ambiguous. The CDR3 runs 11 residues. Per the germline V gene, CDR1 is MNHEY and CDR2 is SVGAGI. This CDR3 is CASIYNEKQFF. The CDR3 nucleotides read TGTGCCAGCATTTACAATGAGAAGCAGTTCTTC.

The chain recombines TRBV7-6 with TRBJ2-1; D may be TRBD1 or TRBD2 (5 bases each). CDR1 SGHVS and CDR2 FNYEAQ come from the germline V gene. CDR3 length: 16 residues. Between the trimmed V and J ends, which lost 2 bases and 0 bases, there was a span of 11 bases. DNA for the CDR3: TGTGCCAGCAGCTTAAGGGGAGCTAGCTCCTACAATGAGCAGTTCTTC. Protein sequence: CASSLRGASSYNEQFF.

This clonotype was found many times. J is TRBJ1-2 and V is TRBV10-3; D uncertain. CDR1 is ENHRY, CDR2 SYGVKD, per germline. Deletions cut 6 bases from V and 8 bases from J, with 13 bases between. The CDR3 contains 12 residues. CDR3 in amino acids: CAISPIREGYTF. The CDR3 DNA follows: TGTGCCATCAGCCCGATCCGTGAGGGCTACACCTTC.

This clonotype was counted many times. The chain uses TRBV21-1 and TRBJ2-1. TRBV21-1 is a known pseudogene. The CDR3 covers 14 residues. The DNA of the CDR3 is TGTGCCAGCAGCAAATCGATGTTTAACAATGAGCAGTTCTTC. It yields the protein CASSKSMFNNEQFF.

This chain joins TRBV20-1 and TRBJ2-5; D gene uncertain. The CDR3 runs to 15 residues. Trimming removed 3 bases from V and 0 bases from J, with 14 bases in between. CDR1 and CDR2 (germline): DFQATT, SNEGSKA (reference sequence). CDR3 nucleotide sequence: TGCAGTGCTAGGTCGCTGACGCAGTACCAAGAGACCCAGTACTTC. It specifies CSARSLTQYQETQYF.

The gene calls are TRBV11-1 and TRBJ2-3; TRBD2 matches 8 bases. Germline assignment: CDR1 SGHAT and CDR2 FQDESV (reference sequence). After removal of 0 bases from V and 0 bases from J, the junction contained 11 bases not matched to a gene. This CDR3 has 19 amino acids. In DNA form, the CDR3 reads TGTGCCAGCAGCTTAGCATCCCCAGCGGGGGCGCTGAGCACAGATACGCAGTATTTT. This codes for CASSLASPAGALSTDTQYF.

This clonotype showed up just a few times. V and J are TRBV12-3 or TRBV12-4 and TRBJ2-7; either TRBD1 or TRBD2 may fit D (6 bases each). V lost 0 bases, J lost 6 bases, and 12 bases lay in between. The CDR3 is made up of 14 amino acids. The CDR3 nucleotides read TGTGCCAGCAGTTTAGCAGGGGGGTACTTCGAGCAGTACTTC. Translated: CASSLAGGYFEQYF.

This clonotype showed up many times. The chain combines TRBV6-5 with TRBJ2-7; tentative D call: TRBD1 (5 bases). This CDR3 has 14 residues. V shed 4 bases and J shed 6 bases, with 16 bases lying between them. CDR1 is MNHEY, CDR2 SVGAGI, per germline. The DNA for the CDR3 is TGTGCCAGCAGTTTAAGAGACAGAAGGGGCGAGCAGTACTTC. It codes for CASSLRDRRGEQYF.

This clonotype was seen a handful of times. This chain joins TRBV28 and TRBJ1-2; D gene unclear. Deletions cut 5 bases from V and 4 bases from J, with 14 bases between. This CDR3 has 14 residues. Germline loops: CDR1 MDHEN, CDR2 SYDVKM. The CDR3 spells CASSPWTVVYGYTF. CDR3 DNA: TGTGCCAGCAGTCCCTGGACGGTAGTCTATGGCTACACCTTC.

This clonotype has just a few counts. The rearrangement links TRBV28 to TRBJ1-5; 10 positions agree with TRBD1. This CDR3 spans 16 amino acids. V dropped 4 bases and J dropped 2; count of bases not matched to a gene: 5. Germline V gene sequence: CDR1 MDHEN, CDR2 SYDVKM. CDR3 sequence: CASSSPTGGRNQPQHF. The CDR3 nucleotides read TGTGCCAGCAGTTCGCCGACAGGGGGCCGCAATCAGCCCCAGCATTTT.

This clonotype was observed a handful of times. J is TRBJ2-3 and V is TRBV4-2, with 8 bases that match TRBD2. The germline V gene has CDR1 LGHNA and CDR2 YNFKEQ. V gave up 2 bases and J gave up 4 bases; unmatched junction bases: 8. This CDR3 comprises 16 residues. This CDR3 is CASSQIGGGLPDTQYF. The CDR3 bases are TGTGCCAGCAGCCAAATTGGCGGGGGGCTGCCAGATACGCAGTATTTT.

This clonotype was observed at least ten times. The chain uses TRBV12-3 or TRBV12-4 and TRBJ1-5; no clear D. Deletions cut 6 bases from V and 4 bases from J, with 13 bases between. This CDR3 spans 14 amino acids. The CDR3 DNA reads TGTGCCAGCAGCCCCAACGGGGAAAATCAGCCCCAGCATTTT. It is translated as CASSPNGENQPQHF.

This clonotype was counted at least ten times. The CDR3 reads CASSRLIADEQFF. The CDR3 nucleotides are TGTGCCAGCAGCCGCCTGATAGCGGATGAGCAGTTCTTC. The rearrangement joins TRBV25-1 to TRBJ2-1; the D gene is possibly TRBD2 (6 bases). Trimming removed 6 bases at V and 8 bases at J, with 14 bases between. Germline V gives CDR1 MGHDK, CDR2 SYGVNS. This CDR3 contains 13 residues.

The chain joins TRBV15 to TRBJ2-5, with D possibly being TRBD1 or TRBD2 (5 bases each). Germline values: CDR1 LNHNV, CDR2 YYDKDF (reference sequence). Trimming shortened V by 8 bases and J by 4 bases, and 14 bases separated the two germline ends. The CDR3 covers 13 residues. CDR3 in amino acids: CATGRGGLETQYF. For the CDR3, the DNA is TGTGCCACCGGCCGTGGGGGTTTAGAGACCCAGTACTTC.

In its sample, this clonotype was seen a few times. The V gene is TRBV7-9, the J gene TRBJ1-4; 11 nucleotides agree with TRBD1. J gave up 6 bases and V 3 bases, and 6 bases lay outside the gene matches. Germline assignment: CDR1 SEHNR and CDR2 FQNEAQ (reference sequence). The CDR3 has 16 amino acids. The DNA for the CDR3 is TGTGCCAGCAGCTTGACACCGGGACAGGGGGATGAAAAACTGTTTTTT. This translates into CASSLTPGQGDEKLFF.

This clonotype occurred many times. The V and J genes are TRBV5-1 and TRBJ2-3; a weak D match, TRBD1 (6 bases). The CDR3 loop spans 14 amino acids. Trimming removed 0 bases at V and 5 bases at J, with 10 bases between. The V gene's germline CDR1 is SGHRS and CDR2 YFSETQ. CDR3 nucleotide sequence: TGCGCCAGCAGCTTGGACAGGGAACGAGATACGCAGTATTTT. It specifies CASSLDRERDTQYF.

This clonotype appeared a few times. CDR3 protein: CASSGSPGGNQPQHF. DNA of the CDR3: TGTGCCAGCAGTGGTTCCCCAGGGGGTAATCAGCCCCAGCATTTT. This chain uses TRBV6-1 with TRBJ1-5; 7 nucleotides match TRBD1. From germline, CDR1 is MNHNS and CDR2 SASEGT. The trim removed 4 bases at V and 4 bases at J, leaving 7 bases unmatched. This CDR3 region has 15 residues.

The table lists this clonotype with a few counts. V usage is TRBV27 and J usage is TRBJ2-7; the match to TRBD2 covers 16 bases. Losses at the gene ends were 3 bases for V and 7 bases for J; bases not matched to a gene: 6. This CDR3 contains 16 residues. Germline values: CDR1 MNHEY, CDR2 SMNVEV (reference sequence). DNA of the CDR3: TGTGCCAGCAGTTTTGGGACTAGCGGGGGGGCCAGTGAGCAGTACTTC. Residues: CASSFGTSGGASEQYF.

The V call is TRBV20-1, the J call TRBJ1-2; a weak D match, TRBD1 (6 bases). Germline V gene lookup returns CDR1 DFQATT and CDR2 SNEGSKA (reference sequence). Trimming took off 3 bases at V and 5 bases at J, with 19 bases between the two ends. The CDR3 covers 15 residues. DNA for the CDR3: TGCAGTGCTAGCCGGGACAACTCAAGCCCATATGGCTACACCTTC. Its protein product is CSASRDNSSPYGYTF.

The gene calls are TRBV15 and TRBJ2-3; 7 bases are a match to TRBD1. With V trimmed by 1 base and J by 2 bases, 3 bases remained unmatched. Germline assignment: CDR1 LNHNV and CDR2 YYDKDF (reference sequence). CDR3 length equals 15 residues. The CDR3 DNA reads TGTGCCACCAGCAGAGGGGACAGAGCCACAGATACGCAGTATTTT. Residues: CATSRGDRATDTQYF.

This chain links TRBV12-3 or TRBV12-4 with TRBJ1-2; 8 nucleotides align to TRBD1. The length of the CDR3 is 12 residues. V was clipped by 8 bases and J by 5 bases; unmatched bases: 4. As DNA, the CDR3 is TGTGCCAGCCAGGGGGCAGGATATGGCTACACCTTC. It codes for CASQGAGYGYTF.

The chain's CDR3 is CSARDHRGGTEAFF. The DNA for the CDR3 is TGCAGTGCTAGAGACCACAGGGGTGGAACTGAAGCTTTCTTT. The V call is TRBV20-1, the J call TRBJ1-1; 7 positions match TRBD1. CDR1 DFQATT and CDR2 SNEGSKA come from the germline V gene (reference sequence). The ends lost 0 bases at V and 5 bases at J; junction bases unmatched: 6. The CDR3 sequence is 14 residues long.

This clonotype has a count of ten or more. The rearrangement uses TRBV5-1 and TRBJ1-2; tentative D call: TRBD1 (5 bases). Per germline, CDR1 SGHRS and CDR2 YFSETQ. The CDR3 runs 13 residues. The ends were cut back, 0 bases at V and 2 bases at J, with 5 bases in the middle. CDR3 in amino acids: CASSLGQNYGYTF. Written as DNA, the CDR3 is TGCGCCAGCAGCTTGGGACAGAACTATGGCTACACCTTC.

This clonotype has ten or more counts. The chain recombines TRBV11-2 with TRBJ2-7, with D perhaps TRBD1 (5 bases). This CDR3 contains 16 residues. Germline V gene data show CDR1 as SGHAT and CDR2 as FQNNGV. Deletions cut 5 bases from V and 5 bases from J, with 22 bases between. Here the CDR3 DNA reads TGTGCCAGCAGCCCCAATGCTGGACACTCATCCCACGAGCAGTACTTC. Its translation: CASSPNAGHSSHEQYF.

This clonotype was seen a handful of times. This sequence joins TRBV4-1 and TRBJ2-2, with D uncertain. The CDR3 spans 16 residues. Trimming took off 0 bases at V and 6 bases at J, with 14 bases between the two ends. Looked up from germline, CDR1 is MGHRA and CDR2 is YSYEKL. CDR3 DNA: TGCGCCAGCAGCCAAGAGCCCCCGAGTGGTGCCGGGGAGCTGTTTTTT. Translating it yields CASSQEPPSGAGELFF.

This clonotype was seen at least ten times. This chain joins TRBV6-6 and TRBJ1-6; no clear D. Trimming took off 7 bases at V and 5 bases at J, with 6 bases between the two ends. The germline V gene has CDR1 MNHNY and CDR2 SVGAGI (reference sequence). This CDR3 is built from 12 residues. The CDR3, as DNA: TGTGCCAGCAAACAGAATAATTCACCCCTCCACTTT. Translation gives CASKQNNSPLHF.

The rearrangement joins TRBV6-1 to TRBJ2-3; TRBD2 matches at 12 bases. This CDR3 is built from 16 residues. Losses at the gene ends were 6 bases for V and 3 bases for J; bases not matched to a gene: 7. Germline V gives CDR1 MNHNS, CDR2 SASEGT. The CDR3 protein is CASSLTSGRPTDTQYF. CDR3 nucleotide sequence: TGTGCCAGCAGCCTGACTAGCGGGAGACCGACAGATACGCAGTATTTT.

This clonotype was picked up many times. The rearrangement links TRBV3-1 to TRBJ2-7; 7 bases match TRBD2. The junction had 7 bases not matched to a gene; V was cut back by 3 bases and J by 5 bases. The CDR3 totals 14 residues. Germline V gene data show CDR1 as LGHDT and CDR2 as YNNKEL (reference sequence). For the CDR3, the DNA is TGTGCCAGCAGCCAGGTCGGGAGGAACCACGAGCAGTACTTC. This sequence encodes CASSQVGRNHEQYF.